The 16 T cell receptor beta chains given below trace back to one sample, sequenced in a study of shared clonotypes between healthy human individuals. Some clones are missing from TCRdb's copy, which holds only in-frame ones; the method was immunoSEQ multiplex PCR. The sample has under 2,500,000 clones; nearly 97% are singletons. Specimen: naive CD4+ T cells sorted from blood. Noted subset: CD45RA+ positively selected. Receptor source: a man aged 18 to 35 in good health.

This chain connects TRBV6-5 to TRBJ2-1, with 7 bases identical to TRBD2. Trimming took 5 bases from V and 0 from J; bases not matched to a gene: 4. The CDR3 is made up of 15 amino acids. From germline, CDR1 is MNHEY and CDR2 SVGAGI. This CDR3 is CASSRDYSSYNEQFF. In DNA form, the CDR3 reads TGTGCCAGCAGTCGGGACTATAGCTCCTACAATGAGCAGTTCTTC.

The chain has TRBV6-1 and TRBJ2-2; 7 positions match TRBD2. There are 15 residues in the CDR3. V lost 2 bases, J lost 0 bases, and 0 bases stayed unmatched. Germline CDR1 reads MNHNS; CDR2 reads SASEGT. CDR3 coding DNA: TGTGCCAGCAGTGAAACTAGCGCGAACACCGGGGAGCTGTTTTTT. This sequence encodes CASSETSANTGELFF.

This sequence joins TRBV19 and TRBJ1-2, with TRBD1 matching over 7 bases. CDR3 length equals 14 residues. V trimming: 5 bases; J trimming: 4 bases; junction bases outside the gene matches: 7. Germline loops: CDR1 LNHDA, CDR2 SQIVND (reference sequence). CDR3 in amino acids: CASSVLDRIYGYTF. The CDR3 nucleotides are TGTGCCAGTAGTGTCCTGGACAGGATCTATGGCTACACCTTC.

This sequence joins TRBV21-1 and TRBJ2-7; the listed D gene, TRBD1, was not tested against the DNA. TRBV21-1 is listed as a pseudogene. The CDR3 consists of 14 residues. CDR3 amino acids: CASSKVRQAGEQYF. The DNA for the CDR3 is TGTGCCAGCAGCAAAGTACGGCAGGCCGGCGAGCAGTACTTC.

The V gene is TRBV5-6, the J gene TRBJ2-7; TRBD1 is a possible D gene (5 bases). Germline V gene lookup returns CDR1 SGHDT and CDR2 YYEEEE. The CDR3 is 15 amino acids. Trimming stripped 0 bases from V and 0 bases from J, with 10 bases between. The CDR3 is CASSLGPGFSYEQYF. The CDR3 nucleotides are TGTGCCAGCAGCTTGGGCCCAGGGTTCTCCTACGAGCAGTACTTC.

The chain uses TRBV5-1 and TRBJ2-7; 7 bases align to TRBD1. The CDR3 has 15 residues. CDR1 is SGHRS and CDR2 is YFSETQ in the germline V gene. Trimming took 5 bases from V and 0 from J; bases not matched to a gene: 8. CDR3 bases: TGCGCCAGCAGACAGGGGATGGGCTTCTCCTACGAGCAGTACTTC. Protein sequence: CASRQGMGFSYEQYF.

This chain uses TRBV5-1 with TRBJ2-2, with D possibly matching TRBD1 (5 bases). Trimming removed 6 bases from V and 4 bases from J, with 13 bases in between. Germline lookup yields CDR1 SGHRS and CDR2 YFSETQ. The CDR3 runs 14 residues. DNA of the CDR3: TGCGCCAGCACCGAAGGGGCTCTCACCGGGGAGCTGTTTTTT. This gives the protein CASTEGALTGELFF.

The gene calls are TRBV6-6 and TRBJ2-2; unclear D gene. There are 11 residues in the CDR3. Trimming removed 6 bases at V and 10 bases at J, with 9 bases between. The germline V gene has CDR1 MNHNY and CDR2 SVGAGI (reference sequence). The CDR3 coding sequence is TGTGCCAGCAGGGTCGGCCTGGAGCTGTTTTTT. It yields the protein CASRVGLELFF.

In regard to this clone: This specimen includes other DNA sequences encoding the same CDR3. The genes are TRBV11-3 and TRBJ2-2; D is undetermined. V was pared by 1 base and J by 6 bases, with 3 bases between. Germline V CDR1 and CDR2: SGHNT, YENEEA. CDR3 length: 12 residues. Here the CDR3 DNA reads TGTGCCAGCAGCTTAGGCGCCGGGGAGCTGTTTTTT. This codes for CASSLGAGELFF.

The chain employs TRBV10-3 and TRBJ2-2; 9 bases align to TRBD1. With V trimmed by 8 bases and J by 3 bases, 13 bases remained unmatched. CDR3 length: 17 residues. Germline assignment: CDR1 ENHRY and CDR2 SYGVKD. CDR3 in amino acids: CAIALRDRELYTGELFF. Here the CDR3 DNA reads TGTGCCATCGCCCTTAGGGACAGGGAATTGTACACCGGGGAGCTGTTTTTT.

Concerning this clone itself: The sample has other DNA sequences that encode this CDR3 too. The CDR3, as DNA: TGTGCCTGGAGTGTGGGTGCGGTGGAGACCCAGTACTTC. Its protein product is CAWSVGAVETQYF. The chain links TRBV30 to TRBJ2-5, with D uncertain. The CDR3 runs 13 residues. CDR1 GTSNPN and CDR2 SVGIG come from the germline V gene (reference sequence). V was shortened by 0 bases and J by 5 bases, with 10 bases between the two germline ends.

This sequence joins TRBV30 and TRBJ2-5; tentatively, D is TRBD2 (5 bases). V was trimmed by 0 bases and J by 7 bases, leaving 12 bases between them. This CDR3 has 13 amino acids. Germline CDR1 reads GTSNPN; CDR2 reads SVGIG (reference sequence). CDR3 sequence (DNA): TGTGCCTGGAGTGTTATAGGACTCGGGACCCAGTACTTC. It is translated as CAWSVIGLGTQYF.

This clone came up a few times. Additional DNA sequences in this sample encode the identical CDR3. V gene TRBV6-5 combines with J gene TRBJ1-1, with no clear D. The V end was cut by 2 bases, the J end by 1 base, with 5 bases between. The CDR3 is 13 residues long. Germline CDR1 and CDR2: MNHEY and SVGAGI. The CDR3 DNA sequence: TGTGCCAGCAGTTACGGGCCGAACACTGAAGCTTTCTTT. This sequence encodes CASSYGPNTEAFF.

The chain is built from TRBV2 and TRBJ2-1; 15 bases align to TRBD2. CDR1 is SNHLY, CDR2 FYNNEI, per germline. The CDR3 runs 19 residues. The J segment lost 0 bases and the V segment lost 1 base, leaving 4 bases of the junction unmatched. The CDR3 DNA follows: TGTGCCAGCAGTGAAGTGGGACTAGCGGGAGGAAACTCCTACAATGAGCAGTTCTTC. This encodes CASSEVGLAGGNSYNEQFF.

The rearrangement joins TRBV19 to TRBJ1-3, with D possibly being TRBD1 (5 bases). The germline V gene has CDR1 LNHDA and CDR2 SQIVND (reference sequence). Trimming removed 5 bases at V and 0 bases at J, with 8 bases between. The CDR3 consists of 14 residues. The CDR3: CASSWGSSGNTIYF. The CDR3 region has the DNA TGTGCCAGTAGTTGGGGGAGCTCTGGAAACACCATATATTTT.

This clone was detected only once. The rearrangement links TRBV7-6 to TRBJ2-1; no definite D call. The germline V gene encodes CDR1 SGHVS and CDR2 FNYEAQ. CDR3 size: 12 residues. The V end lost 5 bases, the J end lost 7 bases, and 9 bases lay between the germline ends. CDR3 sequence: CASSLRRNEQFF. In nucleotides, the CDR3 is TGTGCCAGCAGCCTCCGAAGGAATGAGCAGTTCTTC.